This T cell receptor (beta chain) stems from a study of blood T cell repertoires in COVID-19. Study details: The cDNA or gDNA used as material had been derived from T cells, B-cell-depleted T cells, or PBMCs.

Authors' processing steps: Estimation of nucleated cell counts was performed using reference gene primer amplification. Clones were sequenced by immunoSEQ multiplex PCR, and TCRdb holds only the in-frame ones, with some missing. Clone size and V and J calls were adopted from that table, with D and trimming inferred from the DNA. The sample yields hundreds of thousands of clones, around 82% seen once. This clone was observed a single time. The J segment lost 8 bases and the V segment lost 4 bases, leaving 5 bases of the junction unmatched. Germline V CDR1 and CDR2: LNHDA, SQIVND (reference sequence). The CDR3 runs 14 residues.

The rearrangement links TRBV19 to TRBJ2-1; 10 bases are a match to TRBD2. The sample consisted of peripheral blood. The receptor was isolated from a woman aged 45-65 years with acute or convalescent COVID-19. The CDR3 DNA reads TGTGCCAGTAGTAAGCGGGAGGGCCTTGATGAGCAGTTCTTC. Translated: CASSKREGLDEQFF.